The T cell receptor (beta chain) described here comes from a study of T cell clonality in common variable immunodeficiency. Study observations and caveats: Fewer deletions and N-nucleotide insertions were reportedly seen in common variable immunodeficiency TCR beta sequences. Compared with controls, CVID subjects had fewer shared TCRbeta clones.

J was trimmed by 4 bases and V by 3 bases; bases with no gene match: 9. CDR3 size: 17 residues. The germline V gene has CDR1 KGHSH and CDR2 LQKENI. Data came from immunoSEQ multiplex PCR; TCRdb stores just in-frame clones and leaves some out. This sample carries about 28,000 clones, none of them present only once. Diagnosis required reduced IgG, IgA and/or IgM with specific antibody deficiency. This clone has at least ten counts. Its antigen is as yet unknown. The read ends 3 residues shy of where the CDR3 ends; the end is completed using the germline J gene. The source is a human donor with common variable immunodeficiency. Material: peripheral blood mononuclear cells. This chain connects TRBV18 to TRBJ2-1; TRBD2 matches at 10 bases. The CDR3 spells CASSPGASGRGYNEQFF. The DNA read from the CDR3 is TGTGCCAGCTCACCTGGGGCTAGCGGGAGAGGTTACAATGAG.